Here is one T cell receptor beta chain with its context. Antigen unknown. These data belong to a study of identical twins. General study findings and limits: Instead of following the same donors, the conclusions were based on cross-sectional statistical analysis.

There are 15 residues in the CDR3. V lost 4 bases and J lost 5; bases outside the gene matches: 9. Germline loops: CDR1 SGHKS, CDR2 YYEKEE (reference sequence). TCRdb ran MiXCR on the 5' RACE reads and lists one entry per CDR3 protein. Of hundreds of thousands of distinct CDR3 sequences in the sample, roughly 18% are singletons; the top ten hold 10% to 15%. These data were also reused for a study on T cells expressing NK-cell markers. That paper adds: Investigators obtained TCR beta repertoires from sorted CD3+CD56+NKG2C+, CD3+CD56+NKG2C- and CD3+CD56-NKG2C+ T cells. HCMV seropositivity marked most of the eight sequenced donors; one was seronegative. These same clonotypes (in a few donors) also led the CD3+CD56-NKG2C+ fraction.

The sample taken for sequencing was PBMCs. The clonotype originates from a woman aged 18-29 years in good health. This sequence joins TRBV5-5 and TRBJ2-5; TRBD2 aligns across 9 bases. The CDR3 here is CASSSSGSVEETQYF. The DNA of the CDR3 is TGTGCCAGCAGCAGTAGCGGGAGTGTGGAGGAGACCCAGTACTTC.